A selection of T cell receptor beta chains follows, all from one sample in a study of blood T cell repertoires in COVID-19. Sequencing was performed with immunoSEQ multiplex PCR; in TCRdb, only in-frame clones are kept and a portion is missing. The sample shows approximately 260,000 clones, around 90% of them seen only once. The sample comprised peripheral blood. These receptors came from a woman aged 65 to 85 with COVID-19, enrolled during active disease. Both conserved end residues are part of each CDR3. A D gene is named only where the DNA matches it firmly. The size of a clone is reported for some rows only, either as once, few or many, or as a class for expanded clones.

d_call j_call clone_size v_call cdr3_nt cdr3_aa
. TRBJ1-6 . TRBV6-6 TGTGCCAGCAGTTACTCGGCAGGCCGGTCACCCCTCCACTTT CASSYSAGRSPLHF
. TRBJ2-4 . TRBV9 TGTGCCAGCAGCGTAGGCGGGACAAACATTCAGTACTTC CASSVGGTNIQYF
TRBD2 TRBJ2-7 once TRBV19 TGTGCCAGTAGCGGACTAGGCTCCTCCTACGAGCAGTACTTC CASSGLGSSYEQYF
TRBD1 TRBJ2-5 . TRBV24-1 TGTGCCACCAGTTCCGGGACAGGGGCCAAGACCCAGTACTTC CATSSGTGAKTQYF
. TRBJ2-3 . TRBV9 TGTGCCAGCAGCGTATACTTTGGTGGCACAGATACGCAGTATTTT CASSVYFGGTDTQYF
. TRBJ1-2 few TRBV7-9 TGTGCCAGCAGCGAGGGTCCGCCGAGCTATGGCTACACCTTC CASSEGPPSYGYTF
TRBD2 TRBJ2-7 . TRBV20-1 TGCAGTGCTAGTTCAGCGGGAGGGTACGAGCAGTACTTC CSASSAGGYEQYF
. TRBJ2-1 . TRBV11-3 TGTGCCAGCAGCTTCGCTCCGGGGGTTTCGGGCAATGAGCAGTTCTTC CASSFAPGVSGNEQFF
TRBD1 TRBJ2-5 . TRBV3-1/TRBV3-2 TGTGCCAGCAGCCAAGATTACAGGGGGATAGGAGAGACCCAGTACTTC CASSQDYRGIGETQYF
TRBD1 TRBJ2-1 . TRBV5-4 TGTGCCAGCAGCCGGGACAGGAGAACATACAATGAGCAGTTCTTC CASSRDRRTYNEQFF
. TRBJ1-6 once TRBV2 TGTGCCAGCAGTGTAATTGCGGAACTATACAATTCACCCCTCCACTTT CASSVIAELYNSPLHF